This TCR beta chain was found in a study of blood T cell repertoires in COVID-19. TCRdb keeps only in-frame clones here, not all; method: immunoSEQ multiplex PCR. The table includes roughly 130,000 clones, approximately 81% detected once. The CDR3 loop spans 11 amino acids. Looked up from germline, CDR1 is MNHNY and CDR2 is SVGAGI (reference sequence). Trimming removed 5 bases at V and 10 bases at J, with 11 bases between. The TCR sequence derives from a woman aged 25-40 years who had recovered from COVID-19. The sequenced material came from peripheral blood. This chain connects TRBV6-6 to TRBJ1-1; D uncertain. The CDR3 DNA reads as TGTGCCAGCAGTCCTACCCGGGGAGCTTTCTTT. This codes for CASSPTRGAFF.